This TCR beta chain came from a study of shared clonotypes between healthy human individuals. Across the whole study: Every donor yielded three CD4 naive, three CD4 memory, two CD8 naive and one CD8 memory plate. General observations from the study: In this cohort, only blood was sampled, and tissue repertoires likely differ. Few donors limited the genetic and exposure-history diversity represented. Relative to clonotypes present in all four donors, those not shared had lower generation probabilities.

Concerning this clone itself: No antigen is known for it.

Here immunoSEQ multiplex PCR was the method, and the copy in TCRdb shows in-frame clones only, minus some. The sample has about 1.4 million clones; approximately 97% are singletons. This CDR3 contains 14 residues. In germline, CDR1 is MNHEY, CDR2 SVGAGI. The V and J ends lost 8 bases and 3 bases respectively, with 14 bases between them. The TCR sequence derives from a man younger than 45 in good health. The rearrangement links TRBV6-5 to TRBJ1-5, with D maybe TRBD1 (6 bases). Sample: naive CD4+ T cells sorted from blood. Noted subset: CD45RA+ positively selected. CDR3 bases: TGTGCCAGCGGATCAGGGGCCCCCAATCAGCCCCAGCATTTT. Its protein product is CASGSGAPNQPQHF.